The entry below describes one TCR beta chain. The sample originates from a study of blood T cell repertoires in COVID-19. Turning to the study itself: Acute and convalescent COVID-19 specimens originated in the United States, Italy and Spain. The cDNA or gDNA used as material had been derived from T cells, B-cell-depleted T cells, or PBMCs.

Produced via immunoSEQ multiplex PCR; TCRdb's table is partial and in-frame only. The data show about 98,000 clones, with roughly 82% seen just once and under 13% held by the top ten. The germline gives CDR1 MNHNS, CDR2 SASEGT. Unmatched junction bases numbered 10, after V lost 4 bases and J lost 6 bases. The CDR3 sequence is 16 residues long. This clonotype was sampled from a man in his sixties or seventies with active or convalescent COVID-19. Sequenced: peripheral blood. The chain carries TRBV6-1 and TRBJ1-1; 11 nucleotides line up with TRBD1. The CDR3 DNA follows: TGTGCCAGCAGTGTCCGGGACAGGGGGGCCACAGCTGAAGCTTTCTTT. It yields the protein CASSVRDRGATAEAFF.